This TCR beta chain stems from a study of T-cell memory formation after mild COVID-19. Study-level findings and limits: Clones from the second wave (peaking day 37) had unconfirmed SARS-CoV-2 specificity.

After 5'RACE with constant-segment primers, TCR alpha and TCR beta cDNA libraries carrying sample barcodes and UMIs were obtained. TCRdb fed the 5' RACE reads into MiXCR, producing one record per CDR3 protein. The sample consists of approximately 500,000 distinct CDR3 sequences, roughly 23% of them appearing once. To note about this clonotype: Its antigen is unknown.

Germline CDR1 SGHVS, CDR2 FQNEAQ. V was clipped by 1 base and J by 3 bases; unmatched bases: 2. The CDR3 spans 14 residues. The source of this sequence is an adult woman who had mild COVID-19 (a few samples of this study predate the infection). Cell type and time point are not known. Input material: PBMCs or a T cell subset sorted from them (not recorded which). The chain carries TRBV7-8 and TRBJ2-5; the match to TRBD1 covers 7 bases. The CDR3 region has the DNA TGTGCCAGCAGCTTAGTCACAGGGGAAGAGACCCAGTACTTC. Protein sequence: CASSLVTGEETQYF.